This T cell receptor beta chain comes out of a study of T cell responses to AZD1222 COVID-19 vaccine. TCRdb's table, derived via immunoSEQ multiplex PCR, lists solely in-frame clones and lacks some. Among 150,000 or so clones listed, around 92% were seen once. The CDR3 covers 15 residues. The germline V gene has CDR1 MNHNY and CDR2 SVGAGI (reference sequence). V lost 7 bases and J 4 bases, leaving 19 bases between the germline ends. This chain connects TRBV6-6 to TRBJ1-2, with a tentative D call TRBD1 (5 bases). The sequence came from an adult who received the AZD1222 COVID-19 vaccine. This sample comprised peripheral blood, obtained 28 days after the second AZD1222 dose. The CDR3 spells CASILRGAWGYGYTF. CDR3 nucleotide sequence: TGTGCCAGCATTTTACGCGGGGCCTGGGGCTATGGCTACACCTTC.